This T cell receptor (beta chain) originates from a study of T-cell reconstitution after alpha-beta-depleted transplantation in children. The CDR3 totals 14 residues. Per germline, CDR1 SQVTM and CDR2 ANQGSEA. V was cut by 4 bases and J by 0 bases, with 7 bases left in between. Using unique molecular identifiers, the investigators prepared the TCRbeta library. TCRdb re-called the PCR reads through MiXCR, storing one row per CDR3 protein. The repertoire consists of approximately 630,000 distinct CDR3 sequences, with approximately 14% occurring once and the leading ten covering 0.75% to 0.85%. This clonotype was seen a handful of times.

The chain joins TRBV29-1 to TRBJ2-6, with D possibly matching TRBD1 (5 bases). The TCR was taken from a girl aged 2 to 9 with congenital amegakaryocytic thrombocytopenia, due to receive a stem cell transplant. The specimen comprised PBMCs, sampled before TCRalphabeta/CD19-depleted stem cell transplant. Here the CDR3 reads CSVVGASGANVLTF. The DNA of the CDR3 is TGCAGCGTTGTTGGGGCCTCTGGGGCCAACGTCCTGACTTTC.